This TCR beta chain was documented in a study of long-term antiretroviral therapy in people with HIV. Study results and caveats: Researchers lacked any data on ART adherence, viral resistance or therapy changes. Pre-ART clonal expansions dominated every time point's repertoire.

The germline gives CDR1 MRHNA, CDR2 SNTAGT. This CDR3 is 18 amino acids long. After removal of 7 bases from V and 0 bases from J, the junction contained 15 bases not matched to a gene. Sequencing relied on immunoSEQ assay v3.0, run at survey level. What sequencing targeted per sample was about 35,000-55,000 T-cell genomes. Assay: immunoSEQ multiplex PCR; the TCRdb copy retains only in-frame clones and omits some. This table has roughly 19,000 clones, roughly 84% appearing once. Only a few counts were recorded for this clone. Its antigen is undetermined. V gene TRBV6-4 combines with J gene TRBJ2-7, with 10 bases identical to TRBD2. Source: unsorted PBMCs, taken 1.2 years after starting antiretroviral therapy. This TCR came from a woman in her 40s with HIV. The CDR3 protein is CASTQQGVSSGSSYEQYF. In DNA form, the CDR3 reads TGTGCCAGCACCCAACAGGGGGTCTCTAGCGGGAGCTCCTACGAGCAGTACTTC.